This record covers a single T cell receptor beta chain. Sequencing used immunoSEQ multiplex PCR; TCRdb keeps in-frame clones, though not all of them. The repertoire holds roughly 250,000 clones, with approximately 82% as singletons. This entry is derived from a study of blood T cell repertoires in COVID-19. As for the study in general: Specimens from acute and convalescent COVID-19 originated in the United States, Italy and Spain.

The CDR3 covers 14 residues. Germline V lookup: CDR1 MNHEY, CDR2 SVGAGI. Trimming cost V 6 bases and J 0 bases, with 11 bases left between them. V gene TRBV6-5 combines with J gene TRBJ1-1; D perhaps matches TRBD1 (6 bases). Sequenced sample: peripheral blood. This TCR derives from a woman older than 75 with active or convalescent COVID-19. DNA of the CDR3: TGTGCCAGCAGGGGACAAACTATGAACACTGAAGCTTTCTTT. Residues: CASRGQTMNTEAFF.